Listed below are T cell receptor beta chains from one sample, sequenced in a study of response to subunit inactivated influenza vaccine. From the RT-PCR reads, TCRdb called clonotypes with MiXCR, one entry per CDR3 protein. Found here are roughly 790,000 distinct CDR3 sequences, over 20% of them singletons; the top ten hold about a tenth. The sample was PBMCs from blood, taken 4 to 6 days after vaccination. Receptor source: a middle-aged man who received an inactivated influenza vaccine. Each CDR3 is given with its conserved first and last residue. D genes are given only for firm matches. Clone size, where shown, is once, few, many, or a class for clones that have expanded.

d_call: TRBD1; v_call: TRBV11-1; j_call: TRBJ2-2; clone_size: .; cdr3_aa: CASSYGTGSVINTGELFF; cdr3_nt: TGTGCCAGCAGCTACGGGACAGGGAGCGTTATTAACACCGGGGAGCTGTTTTTT
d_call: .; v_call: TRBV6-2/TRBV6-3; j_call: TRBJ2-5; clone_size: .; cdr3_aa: CASTGRAGGTQYF; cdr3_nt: TGTGCCAGCACGGGGCGGGCCGGGGGAACCCAGTACTTC
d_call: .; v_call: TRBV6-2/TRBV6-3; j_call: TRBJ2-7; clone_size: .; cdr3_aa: CASSYGGPLRDEQYF; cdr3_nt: TGTGCCAGCAGTTACGGGGGGCCTCTGAGGGACGAGCAGTACTTC
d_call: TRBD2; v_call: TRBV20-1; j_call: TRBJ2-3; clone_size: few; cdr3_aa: CSATSGGSGDTQYF; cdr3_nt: TGCAGTGCCACTAGCGGGGGGAGTGGGGATACGCAGTATTTT
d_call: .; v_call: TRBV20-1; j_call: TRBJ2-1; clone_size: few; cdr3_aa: CSARTGPTLNEQFF; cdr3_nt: TGCAGTGCTAGAACGGGACCTACGTTGAATGAGCAGTTCTTC
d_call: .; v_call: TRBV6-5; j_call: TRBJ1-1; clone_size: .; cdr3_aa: CASSYLPGRPNTEAFF; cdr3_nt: TGTGCCAGCAGTTACCTACCGGGACGGCCGAACACTGAAGCTTTCTTT
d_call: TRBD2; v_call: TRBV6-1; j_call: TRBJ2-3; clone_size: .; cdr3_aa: CASSEVGTGGLYDTQYF; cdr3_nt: TGTGCCAGCAGTGAAGTAGGGACGGGAGGGCTATACGATACGCAGTATTTT
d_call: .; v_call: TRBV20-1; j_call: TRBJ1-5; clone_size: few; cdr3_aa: CSAPIDTAQHF; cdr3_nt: TGCAGTGCTCCCATTGACACGGCCCAGCATTTT
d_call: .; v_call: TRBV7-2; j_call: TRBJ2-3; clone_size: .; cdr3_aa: CASKRGLQSTDTQYF; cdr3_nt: TGTGCCAGCAAGAGGGGACTCCAGAGCACAGATACGCAGTATTTT
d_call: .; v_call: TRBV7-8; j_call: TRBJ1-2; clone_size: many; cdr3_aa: CASSLGSSNYGYTF; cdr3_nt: TGTGCCAGCAGCTTAGGCAGCTCTAACTATGGCTACACCTTC
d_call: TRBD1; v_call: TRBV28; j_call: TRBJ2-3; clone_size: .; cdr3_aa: CASSSPGTGAISTDTQYF; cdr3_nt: TGTGCCAGCAGCTCCCCCGGGACAGGGGCCATTAGCACAGATACGCAGTATTTT
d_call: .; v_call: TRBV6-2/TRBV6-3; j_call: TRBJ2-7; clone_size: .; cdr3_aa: CASSQTTPYEQYF; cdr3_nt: TGTGCCAGCAGTCAGACTACCCCCTACGAGCAGTACTTC
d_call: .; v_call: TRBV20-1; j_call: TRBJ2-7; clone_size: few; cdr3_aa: CSAEPGPTFGEQYF; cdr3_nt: TGCAGTGCTGAACCGGGCCCCACCTTCGGCGAGCAGTACTTC
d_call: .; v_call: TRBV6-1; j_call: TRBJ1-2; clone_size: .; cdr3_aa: CATADLGYTF; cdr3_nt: TGTGCCACCGCTGATTTGGGCTACACCTTC
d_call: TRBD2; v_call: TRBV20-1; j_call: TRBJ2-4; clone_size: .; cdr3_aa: CSARDAGVTDIQYF; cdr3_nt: TGCAGTGCTAGAGATGCGGGGGTGACGGACATTCAGTACTTC
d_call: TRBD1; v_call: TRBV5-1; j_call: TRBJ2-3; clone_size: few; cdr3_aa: CASSVRDSGTDTQYF; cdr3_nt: TGCGCCAGCAGCGTCCGGGACAGCGGCACAGATACGCAGTATTTT
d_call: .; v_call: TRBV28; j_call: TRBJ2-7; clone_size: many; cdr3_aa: CASSLSRAYEQYF; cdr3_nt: TGTGCCAGCAGTTTATCCAGGGCCTACGAGCAGTACTTC
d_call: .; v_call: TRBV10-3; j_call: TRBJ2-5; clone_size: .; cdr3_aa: CAISAGRAGQETQYF; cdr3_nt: TGTGCCATCAGTGCCGGTAGGGCTGGTCAAGAGACCCAGTACTTC
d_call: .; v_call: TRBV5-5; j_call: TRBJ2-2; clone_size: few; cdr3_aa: CASSLVFTFNTGELFF; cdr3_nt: TGTGCCAGCAGCTTGGTTTTCACCTTTAACACCGGGGAGCTGTTTTTT
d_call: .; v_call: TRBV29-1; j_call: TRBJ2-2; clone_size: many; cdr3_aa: CSVVRQFTGELFF; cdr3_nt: TGCAGCGTTGTGCGGCAGTTCACCGGGGAGCTGTTTTTT
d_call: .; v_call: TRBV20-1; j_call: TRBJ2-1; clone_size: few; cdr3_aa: CSAHKAEQFF; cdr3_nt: TGCAGTGCCCACAAAGCTGAGCAGTTCTTC
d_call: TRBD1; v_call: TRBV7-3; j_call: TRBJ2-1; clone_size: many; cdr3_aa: CASSLRQGNEQFF; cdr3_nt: TGTGCCAGCAGCCTGAGACAGGGCAATGAGCAGTTCTTC
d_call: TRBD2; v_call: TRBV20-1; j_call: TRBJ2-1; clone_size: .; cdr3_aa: CSARDRLAGLSYNEQFF; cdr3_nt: TGCAGTGCTAGAGATCGGCTAGCGGGGCTCTCCTACAATGAGCAGTTCTTC
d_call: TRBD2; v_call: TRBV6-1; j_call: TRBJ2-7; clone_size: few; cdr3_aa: CASSPGRGGYEQYF; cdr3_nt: TGTGCCAGCAGTCCGGGGCGGGGGGGCTACGAGCAGTACTTC
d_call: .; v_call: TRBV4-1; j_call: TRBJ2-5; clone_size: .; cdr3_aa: CASSTNPLSQETQYF; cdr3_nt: TGCGCCAGCTCGACCAACCCCCTATCACAAGAGACCCAGTACTTC
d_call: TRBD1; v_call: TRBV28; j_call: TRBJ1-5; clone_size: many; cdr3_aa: CASRGTGGNQPQHF; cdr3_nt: TGTGCCAGCAGAGGGACAGGGGGGAATCAGCCCCAGCATTTT
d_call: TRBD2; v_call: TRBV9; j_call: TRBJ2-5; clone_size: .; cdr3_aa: CASSVRGLVRETQYF; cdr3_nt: TGTGCCAGCAGCGTAAGAGGACTAGTTCGAGAGACCCAGTACTTC
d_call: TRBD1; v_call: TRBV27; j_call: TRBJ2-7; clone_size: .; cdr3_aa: CASSARDRGAYEQYF; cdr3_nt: TGTGCCAGCAGTGCCCGGGACAGGGGGGCCTACGAGCAGTACTTC
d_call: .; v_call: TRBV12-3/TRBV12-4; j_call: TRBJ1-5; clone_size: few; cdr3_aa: CASSNRDSNQPQHF; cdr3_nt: TGTGCCAGCAGCAACAGAGATAGCAATCAGCCCCAGCATTTT
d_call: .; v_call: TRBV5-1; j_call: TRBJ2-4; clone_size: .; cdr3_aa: CASSLSVSAGLAKNIQYF; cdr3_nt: TGCGCCAGCAGCTTGTCGGTTTCGGCAGGCCTAGCCAAAAACATTCAGTACTTC
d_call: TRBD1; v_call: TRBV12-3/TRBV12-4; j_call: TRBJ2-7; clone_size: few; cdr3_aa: CASSWGGGQGLEYEQYF; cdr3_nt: TGTGCCAGCAGTTGGGGAGGGGGACAGGGTTTAGAATACGAGCAGTACTTC
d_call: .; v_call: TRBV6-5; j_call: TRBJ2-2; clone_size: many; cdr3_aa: CASTYSGGTGELFF; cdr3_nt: TGTGCCAGCACTTATTCAGGGGGGACCGGGGAGCTGTTTTTT